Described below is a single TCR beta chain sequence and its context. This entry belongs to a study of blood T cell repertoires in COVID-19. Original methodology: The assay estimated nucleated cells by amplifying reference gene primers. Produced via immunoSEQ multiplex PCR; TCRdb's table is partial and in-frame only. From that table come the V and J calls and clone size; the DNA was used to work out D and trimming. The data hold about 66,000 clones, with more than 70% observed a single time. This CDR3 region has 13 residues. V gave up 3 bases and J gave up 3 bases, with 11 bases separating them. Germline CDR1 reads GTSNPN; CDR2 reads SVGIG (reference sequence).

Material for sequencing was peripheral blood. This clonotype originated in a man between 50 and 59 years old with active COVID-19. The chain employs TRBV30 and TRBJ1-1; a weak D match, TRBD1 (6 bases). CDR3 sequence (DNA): TGTGCCTGGAGCACAGGGTTCCACACTGAAGCTTTCTTT. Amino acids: CAWSTGFHTEAFF.